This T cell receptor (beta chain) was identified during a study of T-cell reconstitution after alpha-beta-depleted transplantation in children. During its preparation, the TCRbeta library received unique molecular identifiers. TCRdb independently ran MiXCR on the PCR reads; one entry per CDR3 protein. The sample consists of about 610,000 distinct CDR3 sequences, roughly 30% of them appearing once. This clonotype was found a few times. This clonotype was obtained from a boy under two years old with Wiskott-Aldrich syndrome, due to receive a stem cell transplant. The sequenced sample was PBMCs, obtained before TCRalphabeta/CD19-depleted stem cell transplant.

CDR3 nucleotide sequence: TGTGCCAGCAGTCCTTTGGTCAGATCCAACACCGGGGAGCTGTTTTTT. Its translation is CASSPLVRSNTGELFF. The genes are TRBV28 and TRBJ2-2, with D unresolved. Trimming pared 5 bases from V and 2 bases from J, leaving 15 bases between. CDR3 length: 16 amino acids. Germline V CDR1 and CDR2: MDHEN, SYDVKM. The whole variable domain, remainder taken from reference TRBV28 and TRBJ2-2, is DVKVTQSSRYLVKRTGEKVFLECVQDMDHENMFWYRQDPGLGLRLIYFSYDVKMKEKGDIPEGYSVSREKKERFSLILESASTNQTSMYLCASSPLVRSNTGELFFGEGSRLTVL.